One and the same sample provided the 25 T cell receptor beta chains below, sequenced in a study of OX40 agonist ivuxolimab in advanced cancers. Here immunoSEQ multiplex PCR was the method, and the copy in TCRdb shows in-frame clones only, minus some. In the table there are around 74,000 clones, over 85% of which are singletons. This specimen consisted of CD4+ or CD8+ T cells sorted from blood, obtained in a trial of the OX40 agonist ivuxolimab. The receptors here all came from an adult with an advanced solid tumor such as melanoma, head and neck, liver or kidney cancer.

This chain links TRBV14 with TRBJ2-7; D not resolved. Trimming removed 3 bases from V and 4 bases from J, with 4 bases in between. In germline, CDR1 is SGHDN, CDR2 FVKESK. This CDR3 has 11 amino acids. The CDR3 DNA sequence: TGTGCCAGCAGCCAGTCATACGAGCAGTACTTC. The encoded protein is CASSQSYEQYF.

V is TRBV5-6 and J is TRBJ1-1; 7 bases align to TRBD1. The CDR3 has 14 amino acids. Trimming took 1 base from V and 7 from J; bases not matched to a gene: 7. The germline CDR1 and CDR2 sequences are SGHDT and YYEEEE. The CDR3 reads CASSLNRGLSEAFF. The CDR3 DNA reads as TGTGCCAGCAGCTTGAACAGGGGATTGAGTGAAGCTTTCTTT. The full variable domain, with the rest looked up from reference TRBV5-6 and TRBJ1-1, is DAGVTQSPTHLIKTRGQQVTLRCSPKSGHDTVSWYQQALGQGPQFIFQYYEEEERQRGNFPDRFSGHQFPNYSSELNVNALLLGDSALYLCASSLNRGLSEAFFGQGTRLTVV.

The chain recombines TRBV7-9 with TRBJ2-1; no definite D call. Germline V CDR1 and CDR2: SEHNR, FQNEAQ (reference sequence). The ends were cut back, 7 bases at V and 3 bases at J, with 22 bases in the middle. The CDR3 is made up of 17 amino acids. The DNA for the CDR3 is TGTGCCAGCATCCTAAGGTCCCCGGAGTCGTACTACAATGAGCAGTTCTTC. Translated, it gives CASILRSPESYYNEQFF.

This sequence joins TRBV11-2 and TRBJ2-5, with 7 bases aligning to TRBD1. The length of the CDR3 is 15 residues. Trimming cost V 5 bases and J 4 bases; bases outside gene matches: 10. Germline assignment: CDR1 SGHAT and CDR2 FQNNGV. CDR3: CASSPRQGKGETQYF. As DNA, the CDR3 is TGTGCCAGCAGCCCCCGACAGGGTAAAGGAGAGACCCAGTACTTC.

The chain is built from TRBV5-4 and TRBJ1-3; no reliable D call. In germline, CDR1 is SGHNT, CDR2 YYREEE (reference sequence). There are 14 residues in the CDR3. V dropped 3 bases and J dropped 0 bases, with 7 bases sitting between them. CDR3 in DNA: TGTGCCAGCAGCTCTCCGGACTCTGGAAACACCATATATTTT. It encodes CASSSPDSGNTIYF.

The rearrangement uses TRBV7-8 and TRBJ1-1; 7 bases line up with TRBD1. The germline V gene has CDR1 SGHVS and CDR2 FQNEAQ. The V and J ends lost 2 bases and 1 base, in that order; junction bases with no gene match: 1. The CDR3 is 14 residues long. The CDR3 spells CASSLQGGNTEAFF. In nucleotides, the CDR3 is TGTGCCAGCAGCTTACAGGGGGGGAACACTGAAGCTTTCTTT.

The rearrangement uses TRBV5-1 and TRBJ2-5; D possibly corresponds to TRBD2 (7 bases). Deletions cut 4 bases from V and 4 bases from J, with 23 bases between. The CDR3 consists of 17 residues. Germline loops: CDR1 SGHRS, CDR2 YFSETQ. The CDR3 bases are TGCGCCAGCAGCCAATTCGCGGGGGCCCCGATGTCAGAGACCCAGTACTTC. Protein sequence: CASSQFAGAPMSETQYF.

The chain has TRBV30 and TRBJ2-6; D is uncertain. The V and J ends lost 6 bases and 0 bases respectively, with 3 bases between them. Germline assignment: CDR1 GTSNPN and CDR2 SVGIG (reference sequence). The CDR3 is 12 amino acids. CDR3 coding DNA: TGTGCCTGCTCCTCTGGGGCCAACGTCCTGACTTTC. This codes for CACSSGANVLTF.

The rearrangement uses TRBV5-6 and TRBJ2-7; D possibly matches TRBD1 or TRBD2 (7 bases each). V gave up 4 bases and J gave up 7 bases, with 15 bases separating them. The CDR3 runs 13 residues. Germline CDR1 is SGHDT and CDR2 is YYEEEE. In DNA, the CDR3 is TGTGCCAGCAGCAAGCGGGACAGCAAAGAGCAGTACTTC. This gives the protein CASSKRDSKEQYF.

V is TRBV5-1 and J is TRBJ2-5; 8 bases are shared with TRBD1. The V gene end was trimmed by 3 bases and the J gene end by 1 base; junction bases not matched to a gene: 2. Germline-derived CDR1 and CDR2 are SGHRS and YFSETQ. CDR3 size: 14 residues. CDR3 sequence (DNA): TGCGCCAGCAGCTATGGACAGGGCCAAGAGACCCAGTACTTC. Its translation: CASSYGQGQETQYF.

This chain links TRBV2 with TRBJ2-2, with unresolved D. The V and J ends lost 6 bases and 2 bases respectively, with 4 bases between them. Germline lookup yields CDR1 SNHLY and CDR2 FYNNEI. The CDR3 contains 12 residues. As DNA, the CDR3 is TGTGCCAGCAGGGACAACACCGGGGAGCTGTTTTTT. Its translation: CASRDNTGELFF.

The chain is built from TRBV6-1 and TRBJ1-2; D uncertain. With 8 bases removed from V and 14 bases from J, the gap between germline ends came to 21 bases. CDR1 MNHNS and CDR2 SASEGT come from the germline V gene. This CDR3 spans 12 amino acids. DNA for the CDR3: TGTGCCAGCGCACCGACCCTTCCTCTGCGTACCTTC. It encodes CASAPTLPLRTF.

CDR3 in amino acids: CASSFSRGNNSPLHF. DNA for the CDR3: TGTGCCAGCAGCTTTAGCCGGGGTAACAATTCACCCCTCCACTTT. The chain employs TRBV11-2 and TRBJ1-6; D is unresolved. This CDR3 comprises 15 residues. Germline V lookup: CDR1 SGHAT, CDR2 FQNNGV. Trimming left V 3 bases short and J 7 bases short, with 13 bases between. The full variable domain, rest sourced from reference TRBV11-2 and TRBJ1-6, is EAGVAQSPRYKIIEKRQSVAFWCNPISGHATLYWYQQILGQGPKLLIQFQNNGVVDDSQLPKDRFSAERLKGVDSTLKIQPAKLEDSAVYLCASSFSRGNNSPLHFGNGTRLTVT.

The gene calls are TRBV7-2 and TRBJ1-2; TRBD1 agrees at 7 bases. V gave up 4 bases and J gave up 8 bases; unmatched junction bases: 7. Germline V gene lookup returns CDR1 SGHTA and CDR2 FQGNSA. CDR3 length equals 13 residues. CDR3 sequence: CASSSRQGGGYTF. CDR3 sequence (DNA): TGTGCCAGCAGCTCCCGGCAGGGGGGAGGCTACACCTTC.

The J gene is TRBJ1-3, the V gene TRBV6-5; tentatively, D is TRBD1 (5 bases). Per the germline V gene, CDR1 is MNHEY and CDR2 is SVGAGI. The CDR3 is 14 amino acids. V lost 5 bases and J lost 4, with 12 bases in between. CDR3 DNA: TGTGCCAGCAGTAAGGGGAACTACGGAAACACCATATATTTT. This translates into CASSKGNYGNTIYF.

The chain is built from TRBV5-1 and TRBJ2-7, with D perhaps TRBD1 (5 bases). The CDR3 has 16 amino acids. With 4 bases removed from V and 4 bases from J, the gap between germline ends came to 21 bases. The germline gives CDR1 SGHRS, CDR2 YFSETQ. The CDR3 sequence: CASSLRPFDSFYEQYF. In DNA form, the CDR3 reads TGCGCCAGCAGCCTTAGGCCGTTTGACAGTTTTTACGAGCAGTACTTC.

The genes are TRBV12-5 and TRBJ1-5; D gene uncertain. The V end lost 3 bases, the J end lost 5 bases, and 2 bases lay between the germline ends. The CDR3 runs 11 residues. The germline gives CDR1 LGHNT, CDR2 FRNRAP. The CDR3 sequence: CASGFDQPQHF. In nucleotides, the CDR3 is TGTGCTAGTGGTTTTGATCAGCCCCAGCATTTT.

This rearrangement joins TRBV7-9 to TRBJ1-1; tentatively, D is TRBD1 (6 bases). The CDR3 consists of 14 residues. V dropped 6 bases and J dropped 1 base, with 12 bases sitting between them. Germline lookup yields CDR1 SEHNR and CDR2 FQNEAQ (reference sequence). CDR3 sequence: CASSTGFGNTEAFF. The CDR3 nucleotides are TGTGCCAGCAGTACAGGGTTTGGGAACACTGAAGCTTTCTTT.

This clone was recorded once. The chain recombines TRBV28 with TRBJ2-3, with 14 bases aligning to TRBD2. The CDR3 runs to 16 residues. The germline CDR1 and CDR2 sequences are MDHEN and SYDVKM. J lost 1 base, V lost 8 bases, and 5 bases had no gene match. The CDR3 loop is CASGTSGSWGTDTQYF. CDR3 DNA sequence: TGTGCCAGCGGGACTAGCGGGAGCTGGGGCACAGATACGCAGTATTTT.

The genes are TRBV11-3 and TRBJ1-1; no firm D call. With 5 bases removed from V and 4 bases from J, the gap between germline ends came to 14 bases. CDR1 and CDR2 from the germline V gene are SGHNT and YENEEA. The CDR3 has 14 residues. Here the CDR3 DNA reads TGTGCCAGCAGCGTGGAGGGAGGCGGCACTGAAGCTTTCTTT. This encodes CASSVEGGGTEAFF.

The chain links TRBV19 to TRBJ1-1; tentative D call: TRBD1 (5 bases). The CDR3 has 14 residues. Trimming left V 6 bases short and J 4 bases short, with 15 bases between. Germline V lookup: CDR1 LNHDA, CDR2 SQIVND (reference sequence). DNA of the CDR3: TGTGCCAGTAGAAACCGGGACCTGGGCACTGAAGCTTTCTTT. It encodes CASRNRDLGTEAFF.

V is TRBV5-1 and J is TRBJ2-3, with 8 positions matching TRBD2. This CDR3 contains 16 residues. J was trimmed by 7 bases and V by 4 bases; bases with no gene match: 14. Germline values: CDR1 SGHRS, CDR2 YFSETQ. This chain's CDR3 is CASSAGGAPRVNTQYF. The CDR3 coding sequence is TGCGCCAGCAGCGCGGGGGGAGCTCCGCGAGTTAATACGCAGTATTTT.

The CDR3 DNA sequence: TGTGCCACCAGCCTCCGGGCCCGTCGGGACACAGATACGCAGTATTTT. The encoded protein is CATSLRARRDTDTQYF. The rearrangement uses TRBV15 and TRBJ2-3, with D possibly being TRBD2 (5 bases). This CDR3 comprises 16 residues. The ends were cut back, 5 bases at V and 2 bases at J, with 17 bases in the middle. Germline values: CDR1 LNHNV, CDR2 YYDKDF (reference sequence).

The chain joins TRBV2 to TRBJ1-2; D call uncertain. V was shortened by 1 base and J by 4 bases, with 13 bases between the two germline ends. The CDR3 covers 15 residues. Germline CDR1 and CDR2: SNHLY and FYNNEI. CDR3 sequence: CASSEGYGGFYGYTF. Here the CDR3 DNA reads TGTGCCAGCAGTGAAGGGTACGGAGGCTTCTATGGCTACACCTTC.

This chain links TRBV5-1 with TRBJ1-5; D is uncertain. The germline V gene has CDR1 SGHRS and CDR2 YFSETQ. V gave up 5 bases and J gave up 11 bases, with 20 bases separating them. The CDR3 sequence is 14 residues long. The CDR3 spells CASRPGLALGAQHF. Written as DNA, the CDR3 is TGCGCCAGCAGACCCGGACTTGCCTTGGGAGCCCAGCATTTT.